This T cell receptor beta chain was sequenced for a study of control samples from healthy donors and cancer patients. Assay used: immunoSEQ multiplex PCR; TCRdb lists only in-frame clones, some missing. The table includes under 150,000 clones, over 90% detected once. The CDR3 runs 13 residues. In germline, CDR1 is MNHNS, CDR2 SASEGT. The V and J ends lost 1 base and 5 bases respectively, with 8 bases between them. This clone has a single count. This rearrangement joins TRBV6-1 to TRBJ1-1; TRBD1 is a possible D gene (5 bases). Sequencing used blood. The sequence was obtained from a man aged 30 to 39 in good health. DNA for the CDR3: TGTGCCAGCAGTGAAGAGGCAGGGACTGAAGCTTTCTTT. Protein: CASSEEAGTEAFF.